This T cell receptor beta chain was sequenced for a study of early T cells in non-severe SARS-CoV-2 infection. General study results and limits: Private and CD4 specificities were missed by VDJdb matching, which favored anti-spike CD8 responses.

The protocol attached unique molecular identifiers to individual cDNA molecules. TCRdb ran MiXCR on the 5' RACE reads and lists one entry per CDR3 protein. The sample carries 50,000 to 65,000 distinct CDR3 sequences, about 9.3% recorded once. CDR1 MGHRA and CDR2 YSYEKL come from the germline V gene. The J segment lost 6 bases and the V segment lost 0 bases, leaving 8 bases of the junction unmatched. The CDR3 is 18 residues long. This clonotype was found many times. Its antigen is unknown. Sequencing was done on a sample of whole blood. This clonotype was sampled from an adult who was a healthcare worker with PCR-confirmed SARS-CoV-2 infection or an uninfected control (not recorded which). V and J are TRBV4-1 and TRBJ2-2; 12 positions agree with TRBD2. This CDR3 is CASSQDALAGGSAGELFF. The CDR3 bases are TGCGCCAGCAGCCAAGATGCCCTAGCGGGAGGGAGCGCCGGGGAGCTGTTTTTT.